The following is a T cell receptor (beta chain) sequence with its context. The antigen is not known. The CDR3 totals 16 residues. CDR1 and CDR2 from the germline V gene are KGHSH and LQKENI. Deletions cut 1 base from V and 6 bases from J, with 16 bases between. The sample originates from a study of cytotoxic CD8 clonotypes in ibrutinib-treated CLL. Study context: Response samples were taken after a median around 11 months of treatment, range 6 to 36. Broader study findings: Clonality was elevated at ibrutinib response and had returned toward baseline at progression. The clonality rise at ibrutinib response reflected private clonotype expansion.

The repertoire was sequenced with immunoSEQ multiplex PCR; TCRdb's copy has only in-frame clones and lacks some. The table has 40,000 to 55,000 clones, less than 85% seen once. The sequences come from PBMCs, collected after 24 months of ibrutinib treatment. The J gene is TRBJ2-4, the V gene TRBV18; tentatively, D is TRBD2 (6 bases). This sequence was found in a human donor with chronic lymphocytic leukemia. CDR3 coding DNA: TGTGCCAGCTCACCACTAGTGTGGGGGGAGAGAAACATTCAGTACTTC. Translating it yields CASSPLVWGERNIQYF. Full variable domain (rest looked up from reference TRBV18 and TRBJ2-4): NAGVMQNPRHLVRRRGQEARLRCSPMKGHSHVYWYRQLPEEGLKFMVYLQKENIIDESGMPKERFSAEFPKEGPSILRIQQVVRGDSAAYFCASSPLVWGERNIQYFGAGTRLSVL.